The rows below give T cell receptor beta chains drawn from one sample of a study of regulatory T cells in long-lasting Graves disease. A single record per CDR3 protein comes from TCRdb applying MiXCR to the multiplex PCR reads. The repertoire consists of approximately 490,000 distinct CDR3 sequences, with around 15% occurring once and the leading ten covering 9% to 15%. The same sample was also used in a study of T cells in Graves' hyperthyroidism and ophthalmopathy.

The sample consisted of peripheral blood mononuclear cells (PBMCs), taken at new diagnosis, from a patient treated with antithyroid drugs. The origin of the receptors is a man aged 35-49 years with Graves disease. Each CDR3 is given with its conserved first and last residue. A D gene is named only where the DNA matches it firmly. Clone size, where shown, is once, few, many, or a class for clones that have expanded.

>few|-|TRBJ1-4|TRBV14
CASSHRRVGTNEKLFF
TGTGCCAGCAGCCATCGAAGGGTTGGGACTAATGAAAAACTGTTTTTT
>many|-|TRBJ2-2|TRBV2
CASYDRSIGELFF
TGTGCCAGCTATGACAGGTCTATCGGGGAGCTGTTTTTT
>many|-|TRBJ2-3|TRBV2
CASTSSRISRSPDTQYF
TGTGCCAGCACTTCTAGCAGAATTAGCAGGAGCCCAGATACGCAGTATTTT
>many|-|TRBJ1-1|TRBV2
CASSESPIIWSRTF
TGTGCCAGCAGTGAAAGCCCCATTATTTGGAGTCGTACCTTT
>many|-|TRBJ2-7|TRBV28
CASSLGAYSYEQYF
TGTGCCAGCAGTTTGGGCGCATACTCCTACGAGCAGTACTTC
>few|-|TRBJ1-1|TRBV10-3
CAISGAGYGEAFF
TGTGCCATCAGTGGGGCAGGGTATGGAGAAGCTTTCTTT
>few|-|TRBJ2-5|TRBV11-3
CATAGGHGETQYF
TGTGCCACTGCCGGGGGCCATGGGGAGACCCAGTACTTC
>many|-|TRBJ2-3|TRBV28
CASSLGGQRTDTQYF
TGTGCCAGCAGTTTAGGCGGGCAAAGGACAGATACGCAGTATTTT
>many|TRBD1|TRBJ2-7|TRBV2
CARRDRGYEQYF
TGTGCCAGGAGGGACAGGGGCTACGAGCAGTACTTC
>-|-|TRBJ1-2|TRBV24-1
CATNRNLTTRNYGYTF
TGTGCCACCAATCGGAACCTGACCACAAGGAACTATGGCTACACCTTC
>-|TRBD1|TRBJ1-4|TRBV9
CASRETNRGKNEKLFF
TGTGCCAGCAGAGAAACCAACAGGGGAAAGAATGAAAAACTGTTTTTT
>many|TRBD1|TRBJ1-1|TRBV28
CASSNRGRNTEAFF
TGTGCCAGCAGTAACAGGGGGCGGAACACTGAAGCTTTCTTT
>many|-|TRBJ2-1|TRBV12-3/TRBV12-4
CASANNEQFF
TGTGCCAGCGCCAACAATGAGCAGTTCTTC
>many|-|TRBJ2-7|TRBV18
CASSPQRNSYEQYF
TGTGCCAGCTCACCACAACGGAATTCCTACGAGCAGTACTTC
>few|-|TRBJ1-2|TRBV6-5
CASSYSGTRNRGYGYTF
TGTGCCAGCAGTTACTCCGGGACCCGAAACCGGGGCTATGGCTACACCTTC
>few|-|TRBJ2-4|TRBV12-3/TRBV12-4
CASSLTQKNIQYF
TGTGCCAGCAGTTTAACCCAGAAAAACATTCAGTACTTC
>many|-|TRBJ1-2|TRBV5-1
CASSPQAPGANYGYTF
TGCGCCAGCAGCCCGCAGGCGCCGGGGGCCAACTATGGCTACACCTTC
>many|-|TRBJ2-1|TRBV11-2
CASSGWAQGGDEQFF
TGTGCCAGCAGCGGCTGGGCTCAGGGGGGGGATGAGCAGTTCTTC
>many|-|TRBJ1-1|TRBV28
CASSLGGANTEAFF
TGTGCCAGCAGTTTGGGGGGTGCGAACACTGAAGCTTTCTTT
>-|-|TRBJ2-3|TRBV14
CASSQLQFTDTQYF
TGTGCCAGCAGCCAACTGCAGTTCACAGATACGCAGTATTTT
>many|-|TRBJ2-7|TRBV11-3
CASRAGTHNEQYF
TGTGCCAGCAGGGCAGGGACCCACAACGAGCAGTACTTC
>few|TRBD1|TRBJ2-3|TRBV27
CASSPGTGGVYAQYF
TGTGCCAGCAGCCCAGGGACAGGGGGCGTCTATGCGCAGTATTTT
>-|TRBD2|TRBJ2-1|TRBV12-3/TRBV12-4
CASSLAGGKGNEQFF
TGTGCCAGCAGTTTAGCGGGAGGGAAGGGCAATGAGCAGTTCTTC
>many|TRBD1|TRBJ2-7|TRBV20-1
CSAHRQGTYEQYF
TGCAGTGCTCACCGACAGGGGACCTACGAGCAGTACTTC
>many|TRBD2|TRBJ2-5|TRBV20-1
CSARDWTSGRAGETQYF
TGCAGTGCTAGAGATTGGACTAGCGGGAGGGCCGGGGAGACCCAGTACTTC
>-|-|TRBJ2-5|TRBV12-3/TRBV12-4
CASRFPDQETQYF
TGTGCCAGCAGATTTCCAGACCAAGAGACCCAGTACTTC
>many|TRBD1|TRBJ1-2|TRBV28
CASSLYDRGDYGYTF
TGTGCCAGCAGTTTATACGACAGGGGAGACTATGGCTACACCTTC
>many|-|TRBJ2-1|TRBV20-1
CSARPWGQGPSEQFF
TGCAGTGCTAGACCCTGGGGGCAGGGCCCAAGTGAGCAGTTCTTC